This TCR beta chain was sequenced during a study of vaccination effects on CD4 cells after COVID-19. About the research overall: Vaccination of participants consisted of two doses of either the BNT162b2 or mRNA-1273 vaccine.

Assay used: immunoSEQ multiplex PCR; TCRdb lists only in-frame clones, some missing. The data contain tens of thousands of clones, 75% of them singletons. The CDR3 sequence is 18 residues long. Germline-derived CDR1 and CDR2 are GTSNPN and SVGIG (reference sequence). Trimming took 3 bases from V and 0 from J, leaving 21 bases between them. Comments on this clone: Its target is not known.

Expansion with viral peptide pools was applied to antigen-specific CD4+ T cells by the ViraFEST assay prior to sequencing. CD4+ T cell isolation took place after 10 days of culture. In the vaccine recipients, nucleocapsid antibodies were negative and there was no prior SARS-CoV-2 infection. For each well, 1.5 million to 2 million PBMC were cultured with 10 IU/ml IL-2 and around 9.6 ug/ml peptides. Days 3 and 7 saw half the medium replaced with IL-2 medium. The source was CD4+ T cells from PBMCs cultured with HCoV-NL63 spike peptides, collected before COVID-19 vaccination. This clonotype was sampled from a human donor who received a COVID-19 vaccine. The V and J genes are TRBV30 and TRBJ1-3; maybe TRBD1 (5 bases). The CDR3 nucleotides read TGTGCCTGGAGCTGGGGGACGGGCGGTTCGAGCTCTGGAAACACCATATATTTT. It translates to CAWSWGTGGSSSGNTIYF.